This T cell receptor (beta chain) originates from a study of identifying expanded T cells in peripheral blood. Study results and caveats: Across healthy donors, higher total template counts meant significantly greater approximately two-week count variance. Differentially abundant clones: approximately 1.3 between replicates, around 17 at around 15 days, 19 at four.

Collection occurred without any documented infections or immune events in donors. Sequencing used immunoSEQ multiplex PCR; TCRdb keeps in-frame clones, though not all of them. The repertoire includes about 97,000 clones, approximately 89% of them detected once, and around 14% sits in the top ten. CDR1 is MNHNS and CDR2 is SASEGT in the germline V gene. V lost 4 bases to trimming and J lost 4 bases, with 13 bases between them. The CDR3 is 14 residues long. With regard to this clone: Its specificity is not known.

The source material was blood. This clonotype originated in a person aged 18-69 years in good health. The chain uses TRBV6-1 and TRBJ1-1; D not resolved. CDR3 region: CASSVVVAGTEAFF. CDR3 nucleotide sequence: TGTGCCAGCAGTGTGGTCGTAGCGGGCACTGAAGCTTTCTTT.